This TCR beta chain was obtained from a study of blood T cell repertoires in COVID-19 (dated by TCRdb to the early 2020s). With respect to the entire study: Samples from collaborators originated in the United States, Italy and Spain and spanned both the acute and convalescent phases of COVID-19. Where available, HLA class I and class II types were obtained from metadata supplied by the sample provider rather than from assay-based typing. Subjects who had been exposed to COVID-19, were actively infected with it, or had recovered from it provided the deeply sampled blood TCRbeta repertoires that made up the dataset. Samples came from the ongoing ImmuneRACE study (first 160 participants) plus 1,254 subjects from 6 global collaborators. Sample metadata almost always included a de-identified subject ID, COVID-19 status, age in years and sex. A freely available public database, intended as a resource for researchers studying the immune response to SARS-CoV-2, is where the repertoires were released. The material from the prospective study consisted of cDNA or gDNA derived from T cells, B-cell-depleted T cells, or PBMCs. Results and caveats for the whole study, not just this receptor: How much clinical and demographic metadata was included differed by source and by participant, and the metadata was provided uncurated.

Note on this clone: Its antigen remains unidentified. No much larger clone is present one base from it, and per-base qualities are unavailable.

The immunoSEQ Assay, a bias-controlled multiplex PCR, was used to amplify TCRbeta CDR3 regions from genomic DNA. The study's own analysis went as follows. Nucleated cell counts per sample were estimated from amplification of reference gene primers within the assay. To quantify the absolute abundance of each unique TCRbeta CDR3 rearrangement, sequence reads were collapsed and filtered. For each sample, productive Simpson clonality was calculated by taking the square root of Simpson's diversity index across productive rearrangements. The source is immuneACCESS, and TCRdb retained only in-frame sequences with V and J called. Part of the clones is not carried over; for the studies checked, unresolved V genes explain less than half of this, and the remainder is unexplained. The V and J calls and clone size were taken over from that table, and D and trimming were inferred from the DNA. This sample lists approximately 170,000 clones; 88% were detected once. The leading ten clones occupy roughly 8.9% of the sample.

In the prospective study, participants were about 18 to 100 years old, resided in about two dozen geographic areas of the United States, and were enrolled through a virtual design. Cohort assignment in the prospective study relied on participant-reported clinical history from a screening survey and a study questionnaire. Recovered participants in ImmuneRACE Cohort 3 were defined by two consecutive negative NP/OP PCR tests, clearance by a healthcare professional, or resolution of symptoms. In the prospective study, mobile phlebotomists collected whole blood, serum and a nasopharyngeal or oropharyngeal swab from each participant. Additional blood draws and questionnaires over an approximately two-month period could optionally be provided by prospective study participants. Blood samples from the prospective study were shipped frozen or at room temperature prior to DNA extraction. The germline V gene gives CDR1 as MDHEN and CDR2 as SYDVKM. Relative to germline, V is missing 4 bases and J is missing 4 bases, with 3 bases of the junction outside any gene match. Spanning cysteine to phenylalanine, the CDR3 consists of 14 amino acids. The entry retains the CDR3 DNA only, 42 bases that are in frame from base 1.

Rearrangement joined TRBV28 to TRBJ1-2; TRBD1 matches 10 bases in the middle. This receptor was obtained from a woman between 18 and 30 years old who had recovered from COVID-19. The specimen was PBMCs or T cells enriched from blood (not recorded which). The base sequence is TGTGCCAGCAGTTACGGGACAGGGGCCTATGGCTACACCTTC. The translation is CASSYGTGAYGYTF.